What follows describes a single T cell receptor (beta chain). This entry belongs to a study of cytomegalovirus exposure and HLA in healthy donors. The PCR was carried out with 60 Vbeta primers and 13 Jbeta primers. Assay used: immunoSEQ multiplex PCR; TCRdb lists only in-frame clones, some missing. The sample yields under 300,000 clones, around 81% seen once. Germline loops: CDR1 SGDLS, CDR2 YYNGEE. Trimming at V came to 0 bases and at J to 3 bases, leaving 2 bases not matched to a gene. This CDR3 is built from 14 residues. The rearrangement links TRBV9 to TRBJ2-7; TRBD2 agrees at 8 bases. The source of this sequence is a woman aged 60 to 75 in good health and CMV-seropositive. Sequencing was performed on PBMCs. This CDR3 reads CASSVESGSYEQYF. The CDR3 DNA reads TGTGCCAGCAGCGTAGAAAGCGGGAGCTACGAGCAGTACTTC.